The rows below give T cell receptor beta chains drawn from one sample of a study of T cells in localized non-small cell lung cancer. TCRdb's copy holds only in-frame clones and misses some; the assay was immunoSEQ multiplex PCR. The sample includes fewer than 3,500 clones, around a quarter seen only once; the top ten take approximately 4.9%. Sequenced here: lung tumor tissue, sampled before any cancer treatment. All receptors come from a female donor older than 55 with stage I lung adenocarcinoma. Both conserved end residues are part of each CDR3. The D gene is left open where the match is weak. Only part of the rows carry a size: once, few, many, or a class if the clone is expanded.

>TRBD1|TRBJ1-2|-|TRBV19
TGTGCCAGTACCGAGGACAGGGCCCATGGCTACACCTTC
CASTEDRAHGYTF
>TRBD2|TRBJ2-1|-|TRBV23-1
TGCGCCAGCAGTCAATCGAAGCGGGGGCAATACAATGAGCAGTTCTTC
CASSQSKRGQYNEQFF
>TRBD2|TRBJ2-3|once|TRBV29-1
TGCAGCGTTTGGACTAGCGGGTTTAACACAGATACGCAGTATTTT
CSVWTSGFNTDTQYF
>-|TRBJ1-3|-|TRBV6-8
TGTGCCAGCAGTTACGACCGCGGTCCAGGAAACACCATATATTTT
CASSYDRGPGNTIYF
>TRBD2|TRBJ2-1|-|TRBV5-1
TGCGCCAGCAGCTTAGGGAGCGGGAGATCCCATGAGCAGTTCTTC
CASSLGSGRSHEQFF
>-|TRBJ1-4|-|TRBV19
TGTGCCAGTAGCTTCGACAGAACGAATGAAAAACTGTTTTTT
CASSFDRTNEKLFF
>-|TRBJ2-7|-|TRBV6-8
TGTGCCAGCAGCCGACCTCACTCGGAGCAGTACTTC
CASSRPHSEQYF
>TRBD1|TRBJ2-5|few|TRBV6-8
TGTGCCAGCAGTACTGGACAGGGGGTCCTAGGGACCCAGTACTTC
CASSTGQGVLGTQYF
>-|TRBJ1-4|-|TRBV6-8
TGTGCCAGCAGCCCGGTACAGGGATTGAAACTGTTTTTT
CASSPVQGLKLFF
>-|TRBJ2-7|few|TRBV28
TGTGCCAGCACCCCGAGGGGTCCATACGAGCAGTACTTC
CASTPRGPYEQYF
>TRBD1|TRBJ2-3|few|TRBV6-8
TGTGCCAGCAGCCCACTCGAGGCAGGGGGAGCAGATACGCAGTATTTT
CASSPLEAGGADTQYF
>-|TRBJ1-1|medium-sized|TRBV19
TGTGCCAGTAGTAGGACGGTTAACACTGAAGCTTTCTTT
CASSRTVNTEAFF
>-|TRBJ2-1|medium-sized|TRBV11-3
TGTGCCAGCAGTAGATACCTTGGGGGGCTGGATGAGCAGTTCTTC
CASSRYLGGLDEQFF
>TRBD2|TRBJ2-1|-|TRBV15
TGTGCCACCAGCAGAGAAAGGGCTAGCGGGAGACGCGATGAGCAGTTCTTC
CATSRERASGRRDEQFF
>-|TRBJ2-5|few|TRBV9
TGTGCCAGCAGTGAGTACAGGCAAGAGACCCAGTACTTC
CASSEYRQETQYF
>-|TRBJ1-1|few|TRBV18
TGTGCCAGCTCACCACCGGGAGGACAGAAGAACACTGAAGCTTTCTTT
CASSPPGGQKNTEAFF
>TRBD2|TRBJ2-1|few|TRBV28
TGTGCCAGCAGACCCGGACTAGTCAATGAGCAGTTCTTC
CASRPGLVNEQFF
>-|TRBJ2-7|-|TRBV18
TGTGCCAGCCGCCGTCAGGACGCCTACGAGCAGTACTTC
CASRRQDAYEQYF
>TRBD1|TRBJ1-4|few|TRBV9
TGTGCCAGCAGCCCCCGACAGGGAATAGCGGGTAATGAAAAACTGTTTTTT
CASSPRQGIAGNEKLFF
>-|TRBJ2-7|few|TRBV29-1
TGCAGCGCTATCCAAGGGATGGGCGAGCAGTACTTC
CSAIQGMGEQYF
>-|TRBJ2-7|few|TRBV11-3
TGTGCCAGCGGAAAGGACACCCGCGCCTACGAGCAGTACTTC
CASGKDTRAYEQYF
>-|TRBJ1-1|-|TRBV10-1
TGCGCCAGCAGTGAGTCATCAGGGTCCCCTGAAGCTTTCTTT
CASSESSGSPEAFF
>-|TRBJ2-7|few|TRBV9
TGTGCCATCAGGGAAGGTACCTACGAGCAGTACTTC
CAIREGTYEQYF
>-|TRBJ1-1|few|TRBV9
TGTGCCAGCAGCCCCTGGGACACCAACACTGAAGCTTTCTTT
CASSPWDTNTEAFF
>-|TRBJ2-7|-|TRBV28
TGTGCCAGCAGTTTAATGGGCTACGAGCAGTACTTC
CASSLMGYEQYF
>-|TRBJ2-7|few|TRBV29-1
TGCAGCGCAGTAGGGAGCTCCTACGAGCAGTACTTC
CSAVGSSYEQYF
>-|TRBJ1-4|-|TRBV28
TGTGCCAGCAGCCCCCCAGCAACTAATGAAAAACTGTTTTTT
CASSPPATNEKLFF
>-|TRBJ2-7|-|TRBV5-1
TGCGCCAGCAGCTTGTATGTTGAGGGGCGGTACGAGCAGTACTTC
CASSLYVEGRYEQYF
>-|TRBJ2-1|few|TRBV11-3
TGTGCCAGCAGCCCCAGTTGGGCGGGGGCCAATGAGCAGTTCTTC
CASSPSWAGANEQFF
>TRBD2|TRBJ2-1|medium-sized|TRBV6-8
TGTGCCAGCAGTTACACCCCGACTAGCGGGAAGGCATACAATGAGCAGTTCTTC
CASSYTPTSGKAYNEQFF
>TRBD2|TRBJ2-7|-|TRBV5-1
TGCGCCAGCAGTCTAGCGGGGAGTTCCTACGAGCAGTACTTC
CASSLAGSSYEQYF
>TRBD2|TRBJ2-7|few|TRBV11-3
TGTGCCAGCAGCCCAAGGACTAGTTCCCTAATTGAGCAGTACTTC
CASSPRTSSLIEQYF
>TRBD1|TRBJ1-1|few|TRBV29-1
TGCAGCGTCAGGACAGGGGGCAACACTGAAGCTTTCTTT
CSVRTGGNTEAFF
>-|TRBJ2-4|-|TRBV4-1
TGCGCCAGCAGCCAAGGAGGGGCGAAGAACATTCAGTACTTC
CASSQGGAKNIQYF
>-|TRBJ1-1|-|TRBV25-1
TGTGCCAGCAGTGAACCGGCAGGGCGGAGCAACACTGAAGCTTTCTTT
CASSEPAGRSNTEAFF
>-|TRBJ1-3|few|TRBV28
TGTGCCAGCAGTCCCCCGGTGGGCACTGGAAACACCATATATTTT
CASSPPVGTGNTIYF
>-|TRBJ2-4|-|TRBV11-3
TGTGCCAGCAGCTTATCAGGGATTCTAGCCAAAAACATTCAGTACTTC
CASSLSGILAKNIQYF
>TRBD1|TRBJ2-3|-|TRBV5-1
TGCGCCAGCAGCCGACAGGGGGAGTTTTATACGCAGTATTTT
CASSRQGEFYTQYF
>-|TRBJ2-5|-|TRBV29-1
TGCAGCGTTGATTACTCGTCGGCAGAGACCCAGTACTTC
CSVDYSSAETQYF
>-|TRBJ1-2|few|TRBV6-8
TGTGCCAGCAGACAGGACAAAGGGGACTATGGCTACACCTTC
CASRQDKGDYGYTF
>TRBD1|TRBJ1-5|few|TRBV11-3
TGTGCCAGCAGCGCGAGGACAGGGAGCAATCAGCCCCAGCATTTT
CASSARTGSNQPQHF
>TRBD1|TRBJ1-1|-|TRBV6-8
TGTGCCAGCAGTGTGGGACAGAGCATGAACACTGAAGCTTTCTTT
CASSVGQSMNTEAFF
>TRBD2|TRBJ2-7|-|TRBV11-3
TGTGCCAGCAGCCCCCAGACTAGCCCTGAACTCTACGAGCAGTACTTC
CASSPQTSPELYEQYF
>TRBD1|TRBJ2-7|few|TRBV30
TGTGCCTGGAGTGCCGGGACAGCCTACGAGCAGTACTTC
CAWSAGTAYEQYF
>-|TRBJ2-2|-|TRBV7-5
TGTGCCAGCAGCTTAGCGAACGCAGCCGGGGAGCTGTTTTTT
CASSLANAAGELFF
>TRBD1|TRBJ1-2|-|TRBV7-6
TGTGCCAGCAGCTTCGGACAGGGCAACTATGGCTACACCTTC
CASSFGQGNYGYTF
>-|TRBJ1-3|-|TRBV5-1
TGCGCCAGTAGGGATTGGGAATACTCTGGAAACACCATATATTTT
CASRDWEYSGNTIYF
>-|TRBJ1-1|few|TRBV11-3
TGTGCCAGCAGCCTCCCAGGGCGGAACACTGAAGCTTTCTTT
CASSLPGRNTEAFF
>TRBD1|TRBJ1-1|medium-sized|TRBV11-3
TGTGCCAGCAGCTGGGCGACAGGGTATACTGAAGCTTTCTTT
CASSWATGYTEAFF
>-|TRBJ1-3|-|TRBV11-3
TGTGCCAGCAGCTTGGGTCGGTCCTCTGGAAACACCATATATTTT
CASSLGRSSGNTIYF
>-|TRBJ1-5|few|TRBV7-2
TGTGCCAGCACCCTCGGAAGCAATCAGCCCCAGCATTTT
CASTLGSNQPQHF
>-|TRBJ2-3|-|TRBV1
TGCGCCAGCAGCCAACCCCCCCTCAGAGCGGGGAGCACAGATACGCAGTATTTT
CASSQPPLRAGSTDTQYF
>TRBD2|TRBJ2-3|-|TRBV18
TGTGCCAGCTCACTCGGACTAGCGGGAGCAGATACGCAGTATTTT
CASSLGLAGADTQYF
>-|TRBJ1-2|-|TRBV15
TGTGCCACCAGCAGCCGCTTCGGGGAGGGGAGCTATGGCTACACCTTC
CATSSRFGEGSYGYTF
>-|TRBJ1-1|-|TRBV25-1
TGTGCCAGCAGTGACCAATTGAACACTGAAGCTTTCTTT
CASSDQLNTEAFF
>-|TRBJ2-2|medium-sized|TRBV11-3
TGTGCCAGCAGCTTGCTTGGGACGGTGAACACCGGGGAGCTGTTTTTT
CASSLLGTVNTGELFF
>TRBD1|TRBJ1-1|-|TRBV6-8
TGTGCCAGCAGTGACAGGGGGATCACTGAAGCTTTCTTT
CASSDRGITEAFF
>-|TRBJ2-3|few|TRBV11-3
TGTGCTAGCAGCTTAGGGGCGGACACAGATACGCAGTATTTT
CASSLGADTDTQYF
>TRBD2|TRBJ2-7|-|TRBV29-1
TGCAGCGTTGGGACTAGCGGGAACTACGAGCAGTACTTC
CSVGTSGNYEQYF
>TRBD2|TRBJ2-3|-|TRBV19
TGTGCCAGTAGTCGGTTAACTAGCGGAAGCACAGATACGCAGTATTTT
CASSRLTSGSTDTQYF